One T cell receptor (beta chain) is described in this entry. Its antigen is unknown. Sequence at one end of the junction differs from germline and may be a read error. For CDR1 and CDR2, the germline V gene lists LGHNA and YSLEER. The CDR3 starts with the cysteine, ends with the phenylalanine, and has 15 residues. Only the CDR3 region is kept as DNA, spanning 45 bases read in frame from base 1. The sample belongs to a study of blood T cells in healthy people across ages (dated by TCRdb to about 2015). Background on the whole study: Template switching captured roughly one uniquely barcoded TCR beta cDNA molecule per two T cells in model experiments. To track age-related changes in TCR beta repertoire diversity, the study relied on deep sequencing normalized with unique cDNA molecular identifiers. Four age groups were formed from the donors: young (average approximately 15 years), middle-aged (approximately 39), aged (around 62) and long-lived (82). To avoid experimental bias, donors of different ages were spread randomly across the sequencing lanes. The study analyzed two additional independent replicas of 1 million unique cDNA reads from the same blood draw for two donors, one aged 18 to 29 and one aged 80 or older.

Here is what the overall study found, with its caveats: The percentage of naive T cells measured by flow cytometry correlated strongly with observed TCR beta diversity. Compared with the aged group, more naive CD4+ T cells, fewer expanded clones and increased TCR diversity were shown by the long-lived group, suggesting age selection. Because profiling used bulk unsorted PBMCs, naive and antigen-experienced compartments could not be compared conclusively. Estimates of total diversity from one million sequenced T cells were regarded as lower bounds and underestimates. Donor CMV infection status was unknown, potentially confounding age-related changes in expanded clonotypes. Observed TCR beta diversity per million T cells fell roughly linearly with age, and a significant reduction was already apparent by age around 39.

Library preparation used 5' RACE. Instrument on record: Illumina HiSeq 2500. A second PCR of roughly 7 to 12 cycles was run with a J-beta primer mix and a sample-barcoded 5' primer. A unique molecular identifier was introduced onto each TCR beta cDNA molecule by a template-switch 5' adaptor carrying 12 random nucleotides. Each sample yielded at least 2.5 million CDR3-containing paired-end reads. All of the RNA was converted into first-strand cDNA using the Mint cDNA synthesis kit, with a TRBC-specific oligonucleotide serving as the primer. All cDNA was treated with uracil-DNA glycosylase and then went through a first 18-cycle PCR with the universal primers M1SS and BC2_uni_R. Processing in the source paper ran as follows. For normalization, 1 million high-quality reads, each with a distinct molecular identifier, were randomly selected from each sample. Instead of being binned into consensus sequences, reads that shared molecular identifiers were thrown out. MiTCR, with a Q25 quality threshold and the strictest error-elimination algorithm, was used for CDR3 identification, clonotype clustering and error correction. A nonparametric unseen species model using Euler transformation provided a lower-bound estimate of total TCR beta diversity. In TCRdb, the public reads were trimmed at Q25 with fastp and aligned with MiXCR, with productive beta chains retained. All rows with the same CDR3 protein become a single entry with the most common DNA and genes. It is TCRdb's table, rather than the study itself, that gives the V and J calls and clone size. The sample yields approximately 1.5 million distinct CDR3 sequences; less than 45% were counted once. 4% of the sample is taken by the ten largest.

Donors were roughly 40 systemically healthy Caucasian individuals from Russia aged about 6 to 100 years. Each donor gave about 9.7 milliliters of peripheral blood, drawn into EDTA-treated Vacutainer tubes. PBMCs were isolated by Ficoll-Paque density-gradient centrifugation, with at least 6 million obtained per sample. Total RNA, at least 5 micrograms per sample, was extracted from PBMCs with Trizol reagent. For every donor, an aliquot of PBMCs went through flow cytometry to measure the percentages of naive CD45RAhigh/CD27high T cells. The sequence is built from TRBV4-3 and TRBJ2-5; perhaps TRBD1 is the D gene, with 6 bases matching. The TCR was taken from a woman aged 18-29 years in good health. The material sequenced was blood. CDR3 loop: CASSLIQGSQETLYF. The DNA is TGCGCCAGCAGCCTCATCCAGGGGTCCCAAGAGACCCTGTACTTC.